This T cell receptor (beta chain) was obtained from a study of blood T cell repertoires in COVID-19. Study-wide background: Sources were T cells, B-cell-depleted T cells, or PBMCs; the material itself was cDNA or gDNA.

To note about this clone: One end of the junction is discordant with germline, which a read error may explain.

Clones were read by immunoSEQ multiplex PCR, and TCRdb kept only the in-frame ones, dropping some. This sample has about half a million clones; about nine tenths occur once, and the top ten carry 8% to 9.5%. CDR3 size: 14 residues. CDR1 and CDR2 from the germline V gene are MGHRA and YSYEKL. This sequence was found in a woman aged 60 to 75 who had recovered from COVID-19. Sequenced input: PBMCs or T cells enriched from blood (not recorded which). The chain combines TRBV4-1 with TRBJ1-5; D is perhaps TRBD1 (6 bases). CDR3: CASSQEVLWGPRDF. As DNA, the CDR3 is TGCGCCAGCAGCCAAGAAGTTCTGTGGGGGCCCCGGGATTTT.